The 6 T cell receptor beta chains in this list originate from one sample, sequenced in a study of OX40 agonist ivuxolimab in advanced cancers. Some clones are missing from TCRdb's copy, which holds only in-frame ones; the method was immunoSEQ multiplex PCR. This sample has fewer than 20,000 clones, with just over 70% found just once. The sequences come from CD4+ or CD8+ T cells sorted from blood, collected in a trial of the OX40 agonist ivuxolimab. The receptors come from an adult with an advanced solid tumor such as melanoma, head and neck, liver or kidney cancer.

The J gene is TRBJ2-3, the V gene TRBV28; 11 bases agree with TRBD2. Germline trimming cut 6 bases from V and 2 bases from J; bases unmatched to any gene: 7. Germline CDR1 and CDR2: MDHEN and SYDVKM. There are 16 residues in the CDR3. The CDR3 region is CASRPGTSGYTDTQYF. The CDR3, as DNA: TGTGCCAGCAGACCAGGGACTAGCGGATACACAGATACGCAGTATTTT.

The gene calls are TRBV6-5 and TRBJ2-7; 8 bases are shared with TRBD1. CDR1 and CDR2 (germline): MNHEY, SVGAGI. With 5 bases clipped from V and 0 bases from J, the junction kept 3 bases outside the gene matches. The CDR3 is made up of 14 amino acids. The CDR3 sequence is CASSLGTGSYEQYF. Written as DNA, the CDR3 is TGTGCCAGCAGTCTCGGGACAGGCTCCTACGAGCAGTACTTC.

This chain connects TRBV4-1 to TRBJ2-1; 7 bases are a match to TRBD2. With 4 bases clipped from V and 10 bases from J, the junction kept 4 bases outside the gene matches. The CDR3 consists of 12 residues. Germline CDR1 MGHRA, CDR2 YSYEKL. The CDR3 reads CASSPIGGEQFF. The CDR3 DNA is TGCGCCAGCAGCCCCATCGGGGGGGAGCAGTTCTTC.

Only one count was recorded for this clone. This chain joins TRBV18 and TRBJ1-5; D possibly corresponds to TRBD1 (5 bases). Deletions cut 0 bases from V and 3 bases from J, with 12 bases between. Germline-derived CDR1 and CDR2 are KGHSH and LQKENI. CDR3 length equals 16 residues. The CDR3 nucleotides are TGTGCCAGCTCACCACCCCTAGGGGCGAACAATCAGCCCCAGCATTTT. This codes for CASSPPLGANNQPQHF.

In this sample, this clone turned up a few times. The chain couples TRBV19 to TRBJ1-5; D is unclear. Trimming removed 4 bases at V and 0 bases at J, with 4 bases between. This CDR3 spans 13 amino acids. Germline V gene lookup returns CDR1 LNHDA and CDR2 SQIVND (reference sequence). The DNA of the CDR3 is TGTGCCAGTAGTACAAATAGCAATCAGCCCCAGCATTTT. The encoded protein is CASSTNSNQPQHF.

This clone is categorized as medium-sized. CDR3 sequence: CASSLQGWQGYTF. CDR3 DNA: TGTGCCAGCAGCTTACAAGGGTGGCAGGGCTACACCTTC. The V gene is TRBV5-6, the J gene TRBJ1-2; D is unresolved. Trimming removed 2 bases at V and 8 bases at J, with 13 bases between. The CDR3 contains 13 residues. CDR1 is SGHDT and CDR2 is YYEEEE in the germline V gene.